The clone carrying this TCR beta chain rates as medium-sized. What it binds is not known. This entry belongs to a study of T cells after posttransplantation cyclophosphamide. Broader study findings: TRB overlap between skin or GI tissue T cells and blood was limited. Later blood repertoires were often dominated by clones from the donor CD8+ memory compartment. Recipient CMV seropositivity and CMV reactivation strongly tracked TRB clonality.

Sequencing used immunoSEQ multiplex PCR; TCRdb keeps in-frame clones, though not all of them. The table has about 10,000 clones, roughly 90% seen once. Controls had myeloablative marrow grafts with methotrexate and calcineurin inhibitor, sampled at 1 year. Deletions cut 5 bases from V and 5 bases from J, with 16 bases between. The CDR3 loop spans 14 amino acids. The germline V gene has CDR1 MNHEY and CDR2 SMNVEV (reference sequence). The receptor was isolated from a male patient between 25 and 39 years old who received an allogeneic stem cell transplant from an unrelated donor, was CMV-positive, and had no GVHD. Some T cells may have come from the graft donor. Specimen: PBMCs, collected after an allogeneic stem cell transplant with a calcineurin inhibitor and methotrexate. This chain joins TRBV27 and TRBJ2-7; D might be TRBD1 (6 bases). Here the CDR3 reads CASSPTGWVDEQYF. The CDR3 DNA follows: TGTGCCAGCAGTCCAACAGGGTGGGTCGACGAGCAGTACTTC.